Listed here are 26 T cell receptor beta chains from one sample, sequenced in a study of T cells in Graves' hyperthyroidism and ophthalmopathy. Regions amplified from RNA transcripts were the TCR beta CDR3 regions. During a first-round RT-PCR of the TCR CDR3, the HTBI primer set was used. TCRdb re-derived calls from the multiplex PCR reads in MiXCR, one entry per CDR3 protein. The repertoire includes fewer than 350,000 distinct CDR3 sequences, 10% to 15% of them detected once, and 7.8% sits in the top ten. The sample taken for sequencing was blood. The receptors derive from a woman in her 30s with Graves' hyperthyroidism that later progressed to Graves' ophthalmopathy.

This clonotype occurred many times. V gene TRBV30 combines with J gene TRBJ1-1; a weak D match, TRBD1 (5 bases). Germline assignment: CDR1 GTSNPN and CDR2 SVGIG (reference sequence). The CDR3 contains 13 residues. V was shortened by 5 bases and J by 2 bases, with 12 bases between the two germline ends. CDR3 region: CAWGWDENTEAFF. CDR3 in DNA: TGTGCCTGGGGATGGGACGAAAACACTGAAGCTTTCTTT. Supplemented by reference TRBV30 and TRBJ1-1, the full variable domain reads SQTIHQWPATLVQPVGSPLSLECTVEGTSNPNLYWYRQAAGRGLQLLFYSVGIGQISSEVPQNLSASRPQDRQFILSSKKLLLSDSGFYLCAWGWDENTEAFFGQGTRLTVV.

This clonotype has at least ten counts. The J gene is TRBJ2-5, the V gene TRBV7-2; D unclear. V lost 3 bases to trimming and J lost 8 bases, with 16 bases between them. Per germline, CDR1 SGHTA and CDR2 FQGNSA. The CDR3 spans 14 residues. The DNA for the CDR3 is TGTGCCAGCAGCTTCGACCTGTCCCCCGAAACCCAGTACTTC. It encodes CASSFDLSPETQYF.

This clonotype was counted at least ten times. This chain connects TRBV20-1 to TRBJ1-1; TRBD1 might be the D (5 bases). The CDR3 loop spans 16 amino acids. Trimming stripped 5 bases from V and 4 bases from J, with 23 bases between. In germline, CDR1 is DFQATT, CDR2 SNEGSKA (reference sequence). The CDR3 DNA is TGCAGTGCTTCGAAATATGCAGTGCGGGGGAGCACTGAAGCTTTCTTT. Translating it yields CSASKYAVRGSTEAFF.

Ten or more counts support this clonotype. The rearrangement joins TRBV28 to TRBJ1-2; a possible D gene is TRBD1 (5 bases). The CDR3 consists of 16 residues. The germline CDR1 and CDR2 sequences are MDHEN and SYDVKM. V shed 6 bases and J shed 1 base, with 18 bases lying between them. The CDR3 bases are TGTGCCAGCAGGCGTACCATCCCCGACAGTAACTATGGCTACACCTTC. Its protein product is CASRRTIPDSNYGYTF.

The chain employs TRBV9 and TRBJ2-5; D gene unclear. CDR3 length: 13 residues. V was clipped by 3 bases and J by 3 bases, with 9 bases between them. Germline CDR1 SGDLS, CDR2 YYNGEE. CDR3 protein: CASSEAPEETQYF. The CDR3 nucleotides read TGTGCCAGCAGCGAGGCCCCCGAAGAGACCCAGTACTTC.

This clonotype was detected a few times. The rearrangement uses TRBV6-2 or TRBV6-3 and TRBJ2-3; D is unresolved. V dropped 8 bases and J dropped 6 bases, with 18 bases sitting between them. The CDR3 length is 14 residues. Germline CDR1 reads MNHEY; CDR2 reads SVGEGT. The CDR3 sequence: CASGIAGIGDTQYF. The CDR3 nucleotides are TGTGCCAGCGGAATAGCAGGAATCGGGGATACGCAGTATTTT.

This rearrangement joins TRBV7-8 to TRBJ2-1, with 9 bases fitting TRBD1. The junction had 4 bases not matched to a gene; V was cut back by 1 base and J by 6 bases. This CDR3 has 15 amino acids. CDR1 and CDR2 (germline): SGHVS, FQNEAQ. This CDR3 reads CASSLDRGHGNEQFF. The CDR3 DNA is TGTGCCAGCAGCTTAGACAGGGGGCACGGCAATGAGCAGTTCTTC.

J is TRBJ2-7 and V is TRBV29-1; 7 bases agree with TRBD1. The junction had 8 bases not matched to a gene; V was cut back by 6 bases and J by 3 bases. The CDR3 extends over 13 amino acids. Per the germline V gene, CDR1 is SQVTM and CDR2 is ANQGSEA. CDR3 residues: CSVPTGLGYEQYF. The CDR3 coding sequence is TGCAGCGTCCCGACAGGGTTAGGCTACGAGCAGTACTTC.

The rearrangement uses TRBV6-5 and TRBJ2-1, with D hard to call. Germline V lookup: CDR1 MNHEY, CDR2 SVGAGI. The CDR3 covers 14 residues. The V end was cut by 3 bases, the J end by 6 bases, with 12 bases between. The CDR3 reads CASSYNRLFNEQFF. For the CDR3, the DNA is TGTGCCAGCAGTTATAATCGGCTATTCAATGAGCAGTTCTTC.

This clonotype was observed many times. The chain joins TRBV20-1 to TRBJ2-7; 8 bases match TRBD2. The CDR3 has 15 amino acids. Germline CDR1 and CDR2: DFQATT and SNEGSKA (reference sequence). V lost 2 bases and J lost 6; bases outside the gene matches: 12. The CDR3 coding sequence is TGCAGTGCTAGATTCCCGTGGAGCGGGAGAGGCGAGCAGTACTTC. The encoded protein is CSARFPWSGRGEQYF.

This clonotype was counted ten times or more. The gene calls are TRBV7-2 and TRBJ1-6, with no clear D. Germline assignment: CDR1 SGHTA and CDR2 FQGNSA. There are 15 residues in the CDR3. The V end was cut by 0 bases, the J end by 2 bases, with 5 bases between. DNA for the CDR3: TGTGCCAGCAGCTTAGCCCAGCCCTATAATTCACCCCTCCACTTT. It is translated as CASSLAQPYNSPLHF.

The rearrangement links TRBV5-1 to TRBJ2-5; D ambiguous. The CDR3 is 13 residues long. Germline V gives CDR1 SGHRS, CDR2 YFSETQ. The V and J ends lost 5 bases and 2 bases respectively, with 10 bases between them. CDR3 amino acids: CASREGTQETQYF. In nucleotides, the CDR3 is TGCGCCAGCAGGGAAGGAACGCAAGAGACCCAGTACTTC.

This clonotype was seen at least ten times. The chain combines TRBV19 with TRBJ1-2, with no clear D. Germline CDR1 is LNHDA and CDR2 is SQIVND (reference sequence). Deletions cut 3 bases from V and 3 bases from J, with 11 bases between. CDR3 size: 14 residues. The CDR3 nucleotides read TGTGCCAGTAGTATCGCAGTTCGGGACTATGGCTACACCTTC. Its protein product is CASSIAVRDYGYTF.

This clonotype was seen more than once but under ten times. J is TRBJ1-5 and V is TRBV19; D remains ambiguous. The V gene's germline CDR1 is LNHDA and CDR2 SQIVND (reference sequence). This CDR3 comprises 16 residues. V was clipped by 3 bases and J by 2 bases, with 14 bases between them. CDR3 region: CASSMRVSTGNQPQHF. The CDR3 DNA sequence: TGTGCCAGTAGTATGAGGGTTTCAACGGGCAATCAGCCCCAGCATTTT.

This clonotype was recorded at least ten times. CDR3 sequence: CASSRSPLADYNEQFF. In DNA, the CDR3 is TGTGCCAGCAGCAGAAGCCCTCTAGCGGACTACAATGAGCAGTTCTTC. The chain combines TRBV6-2 or TRBV6-3 with TRBJ2-1; 7 nucleotides agree with TRBD2. The CDR3 runs to 16 residues. Per germline, CDR1 MNHEY and CDR2 SVGEGT. The ends lost 6 bases at V and 3 bases at J; junction bases unmatched: 11.

The chain is built from TRBV28 and TRBJ2-6, with D possibly TRBD1 on 5 matching bases. The CDR3 covers 15 residues. Germline V lookup: CDR1 MDHEN, CDR2 SYDVKM. V lost 4 bases, J lost 4 bases, and 11 bases lay in between. CDR3 nucleotide sequence: TGTGCCAGCAGTTCCCCCCAGGGCGGGGCCAACGTCCTGACTTTC. Residues: CASSSPQGGANVLTF.

In DNA form, the CDR3 reads TGTGCCAGCAGACAGGGGTGGCAGCCCCAGCATTTT. This sequence encodes CASRQGWQPQHF. V gene TRBV6-2 or TRBV6-3 combines with J gene TRBJ1-5; 7 bases agree with TRBD1. Looked up from germline, CDR1 is MNHEY and CDR2 is SVGEGT. J was trimmed by 7 bases and V by 6 bases; bases with no gene match: 3. The CDR3 spans 12 residues.

J is TRBJ1-4 and V is TRBV14, with D unclear. V lost 1 base, J lost 0 bases, and 9 bases lay in between. The CDR3 is 16 amino acids. Germline CDR1 is SGHDN and CDR2 is FVKESK. Here the CDR3 DNA reads TGTGCCAGCAGCCAAGTACAGCCTGCAACTAATGAAAAACTGTTTTTT. Protein: CASSQVQPATNEKLFF.

This chain joins TRBV30 and TRBJ2-1; TRBD2 aligns across 11 bases. The V segment lost 8 bases and the J segment 5 bases; nucleotides outside the gene matches: 8. The germline CDR1 and CDR2 sequences are GTSNPN and SVGIG (reference sequence). CDR3 length: 14 amino acids. The CDR3 sequence is CASRIAGGNNEQFF. The CDR3 DNA reads as TGTGCCAGTAGGATAGCGGGAGGGAACAATGAGCAGTTCTTC.

This clonotype was counted only a few times. Since a much larger clone is just one base distant, this may be a read error. This chain uses TRBV19 with TRBJ1-1; 11 bases are a match to TRBD1. Germline CDR1 LNHDA, CDR2 SQIVND (reference sequence). The trim removed 10 bases at V and 4 bases at J, leaving 2 bases unmatched. This CDR3 comprises 12 residues. Here the CDR3 DNA reads TGTGCCACCGGGACAGGGGGCACTGAAGCTTTCTTT. Translating gives CATGTGGTEAFF.

This clonotype has just a few counts. This chain links TRBV10-3 with TRBJ2-5; D remains unclear. V lost 4 bases and J lost 9, with 18 bases in between. In germline, CDR1 is ENHRY, CDR2 SYGVKD. CDR3 length equals 14 residues. This CDR3 reads CAISAWEGPGAQYF. DNA of the CDR3: TGTGCCATCAGTGCCTGGGAAGGACCTGGAGCCCAGTACTTC.

This clonotype was recorded many times. The rearrangement links TRBV6-2 or TRBV6-3 to TRBJ1-5; the match to TRBD1 covers 7 bases. CDR3 length equals 13 residues. V trimming: 5 bases; J trimming: 6 bases; junction bases outside the gene matches: 4. Germline-derived CDR1 and CDR2 are MNHEY and SVGEGT. The CDR3 sequence is CASSLTGAQPQHF. CDR3 nucleotides: TGTGCCAGCAGTCTTACAGGGGCTCAGCCCCAGCATTTT.

This clonotype appeared many times. The chain recombines TRBV10-3 with TRBJ2-7; D might be TRBD1 or TRBD2, each matching 5 bases. Trimming cost V 6 bases and J 6 bases, with 9 bases left between them. The CDR3 contains 11 residues. CDR1 is ENHRY and CDR2 is SYGVKD in the germline V gene. The DNA for the CDR3 is TGTGCCATCAGATCGGGGCTCGAGCAGTACTTC. Amino acids: CAIRSGLEQYF.

This clonotype has ten or more counts. J is TRBJ2-3 and V is TRBV6-1; 10 bases line up with TRBD1. CDR1 and CDR2 (germline): MNHNS, SASEGT. CDR3 size: 16 residues. J gave up 3 bases and V 3 bases, and 6 bases lay outside the gene matches. This CDR3 is CASSDRDRGVTDTQYF. In DNA form, the CDR3 reads TGTGCCAGCAGTGACCGGGACAGGGGTGTAACAGATACGCAGTATTTT.

This clonotype was recorded a few times. The chain links TRBV7-3 to TRBJ2-2; D not resolved. The length of the CDR3 is 12 residues. V gave up 6 bases and J gave up 6 bases, with 8 bases separating them. Germline V gene sequence: CDR1 SGHTA, CDR2 FQGTGA. CDR3 bases: TGTGCCAGCAGTCAAGGTGCCGGGGAGCTGTTTTTT. Translation gives CASSQGAGELFF.

The rearrangement joins TRBV19 to TRBJ2-3; D unclear. Trimming took 3 bases from V and 2 from J, leaving 9 bases between them. Germline assignment: CDR1 LNHDA and CDR2 SQIVND (reference sequence). The CDR3 runs 14 residues. CDR3 in amino acids: CASSMFAHTDTQYF. CDR3 coding DNA: TGTGCCAGTAGTATGTTCGCGCACACAGATACGCAGTATTTT.